This section outlines one T cell receptor (beta chain) sequence together with its context. Trimming at V came to 2 bases and at J to 5 bases, leaving 6 bases not matched to a gene. Germline V gives CDR1 SGHTA, CDR2 FQGTGA. The length of the CDR3 is 15 residues. These data originate in a study of T cell changes during pregnancy in multiple sclerosis. Here immunoSEQ multiplex PCR was the method, and the copy in TCRdb shows in-frame clones only, minus some. The sample lists some 47,000 clones, 80% to 90% occurring once. This chain joins TRBV7-3 and TRBJ2-3; 8 bases are a match to TRBD2. This clonotype was obtained from a female donor with multiple sclerosis, enrolled in a pregnancy study. Specimen: CD8+ T cells from peripheral blood mononuclear cells, collected in the second trimester of pregnancy. In DNA form, the CDR3 reads TGTGCCAGCAGCTTATCAGCGGGGGAGGTAGATACGCAGTATTTT. Translation: CASSLSAGEVDTQYF.